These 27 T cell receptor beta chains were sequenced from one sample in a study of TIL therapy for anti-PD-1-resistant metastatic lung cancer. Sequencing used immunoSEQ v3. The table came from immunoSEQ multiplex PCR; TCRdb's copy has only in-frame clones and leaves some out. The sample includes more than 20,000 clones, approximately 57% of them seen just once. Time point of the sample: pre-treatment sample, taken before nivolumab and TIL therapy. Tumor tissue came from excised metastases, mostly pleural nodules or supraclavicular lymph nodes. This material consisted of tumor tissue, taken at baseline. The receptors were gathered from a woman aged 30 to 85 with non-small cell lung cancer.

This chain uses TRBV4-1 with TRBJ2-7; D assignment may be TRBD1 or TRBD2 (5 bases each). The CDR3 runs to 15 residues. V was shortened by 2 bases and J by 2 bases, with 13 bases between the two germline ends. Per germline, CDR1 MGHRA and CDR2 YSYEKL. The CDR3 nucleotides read TGCGCCAGCAGCCAATTGGGGGATAGGACCTACGAGCAGTACTTC. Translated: CASSQLGDRTYEQYF.

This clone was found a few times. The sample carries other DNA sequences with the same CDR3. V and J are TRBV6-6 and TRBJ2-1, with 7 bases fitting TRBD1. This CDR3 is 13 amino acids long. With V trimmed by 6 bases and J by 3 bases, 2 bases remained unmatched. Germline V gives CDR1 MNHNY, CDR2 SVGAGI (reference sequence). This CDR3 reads CASSRDSYNEQFF. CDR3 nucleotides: TGTGCCAGCAGCCGGGACAGCTACAATGAGCAGTTCTTC.

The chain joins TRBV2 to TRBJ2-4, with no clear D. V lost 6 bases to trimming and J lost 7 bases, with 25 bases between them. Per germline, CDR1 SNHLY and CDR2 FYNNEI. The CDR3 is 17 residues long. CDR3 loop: CASRQILTSPRLNIQYF. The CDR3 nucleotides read TGTGCCAGCAGACAAATCTTGACGAGCCCGAGGCTGAACATTCAGTACTTC.

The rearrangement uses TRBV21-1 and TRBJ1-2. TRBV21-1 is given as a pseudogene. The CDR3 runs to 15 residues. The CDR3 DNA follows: TGTGCCAGCAGCAAAGGGGAGGGAGCTAACTATGGCTACACCTTC. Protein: CASSKGEGANYGYTF.

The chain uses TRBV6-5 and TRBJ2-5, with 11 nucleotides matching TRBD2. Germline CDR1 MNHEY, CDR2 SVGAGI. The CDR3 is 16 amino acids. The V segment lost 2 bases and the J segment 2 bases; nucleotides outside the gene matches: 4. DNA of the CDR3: TGTGCCAGCAGTTACCACCTAGCGGGAGGTCAAGAGACCCAGTACTTC. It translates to CASSYHLAGGQETQYF.

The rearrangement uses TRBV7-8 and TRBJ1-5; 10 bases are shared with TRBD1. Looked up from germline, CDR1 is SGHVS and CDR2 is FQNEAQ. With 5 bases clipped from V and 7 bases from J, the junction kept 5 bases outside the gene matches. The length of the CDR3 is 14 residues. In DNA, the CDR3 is TGTGCCAGCAGCCGCGGGACAGGGGTACAGCCCCAGCATTTT. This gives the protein CASSRGTGVQPQHF. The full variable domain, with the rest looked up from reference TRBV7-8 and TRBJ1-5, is GAGVSQSPRYKVAKRGQDVALRCDPISGHVSLFWYQQALGQGPEFLTYFQNEAQLDKSGLPSDRFFAERPEGSVSTLKIQRTQQEDSAVYLCASSRGTGVQPQHFGDGTRLSIL.

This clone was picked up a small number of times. The CDR3 nucleotides read TGTGCCAGCTCACCTGACAGCCCCGCGAACACCGGGGAGCTGTTTTTT. Its protein is CASSPDSPANTGELFF. The J gene is TRBJ2-2, the V gene TRBV18, with a tentative D call TRBD1 (5 bases). The CDR3 runs to 16 residues. Germline CDR1 reads KGHSH; CDR2 reads LQKENI. V lost 3 bases and J lost 0, with 11 bases in between.

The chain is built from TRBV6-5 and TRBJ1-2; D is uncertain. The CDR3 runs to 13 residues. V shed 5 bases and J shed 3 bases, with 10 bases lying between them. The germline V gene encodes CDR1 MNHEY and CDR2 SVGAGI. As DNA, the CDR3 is TGTGCCAGCAGTGGCCGGGCCCACTATGGCTACACCTTC. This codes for CASSGRAHYGYTF.

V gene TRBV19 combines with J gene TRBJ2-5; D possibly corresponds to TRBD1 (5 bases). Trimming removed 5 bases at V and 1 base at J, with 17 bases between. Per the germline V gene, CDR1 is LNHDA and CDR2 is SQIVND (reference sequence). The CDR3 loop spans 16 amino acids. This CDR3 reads CASSPAGRVRQETQYF. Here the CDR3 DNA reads TGTGCCAGTAGTCCCGCCGGCAGGGTGCGCCAAGAGACCCAGTACTTC.

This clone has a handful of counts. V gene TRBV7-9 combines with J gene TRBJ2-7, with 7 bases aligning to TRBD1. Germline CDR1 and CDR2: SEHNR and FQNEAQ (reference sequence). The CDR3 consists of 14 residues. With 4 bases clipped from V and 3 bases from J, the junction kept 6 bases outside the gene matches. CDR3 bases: TGTGCCAGCAGCTCGACGGGACAGTTCTACGAGCAGTACTTC. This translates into CASSSTGQFYEQYF.

CDR3 loop: CASSVGDRGGYTF. The DNA of the CDR3 is TGTGCCAGCAGCGTAGGGGACAGAGGGGGCTACACCTTC. The J gene is TRBJ1-2, the V gene TRBV9, with 7 bases identical to TRBD1. The ends lost 0 bases at V and 8 bases at J; junction bases unmatched: 4. CDR3 size: 13 residues. CDR1 SGDLS and CDR2 YYNGEE come from the germline V gene.

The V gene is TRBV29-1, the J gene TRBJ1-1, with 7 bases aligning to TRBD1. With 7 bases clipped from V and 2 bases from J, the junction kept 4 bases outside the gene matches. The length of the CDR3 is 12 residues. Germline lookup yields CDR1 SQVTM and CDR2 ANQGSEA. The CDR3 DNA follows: TGCAGCGCCGACAGGGCTAACACTGAAGCTTTCTTT. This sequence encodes CSADRANTEAFF.

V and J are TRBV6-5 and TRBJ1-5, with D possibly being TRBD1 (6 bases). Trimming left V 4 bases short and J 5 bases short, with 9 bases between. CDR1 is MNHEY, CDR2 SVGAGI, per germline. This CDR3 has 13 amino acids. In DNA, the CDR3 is TGTGCCAGCAGTTGGACAGAGGATCAGCCCCAGCATTTT. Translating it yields CASSWTEDQPQHF.

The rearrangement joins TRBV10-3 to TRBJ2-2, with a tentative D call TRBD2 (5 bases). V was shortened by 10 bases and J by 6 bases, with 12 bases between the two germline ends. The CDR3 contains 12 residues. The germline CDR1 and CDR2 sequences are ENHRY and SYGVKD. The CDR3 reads CASWPGAGELFF. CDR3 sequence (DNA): TGTGCCAGCTGGCCCGGGGCCGGGGAGCTGTTTTTT.

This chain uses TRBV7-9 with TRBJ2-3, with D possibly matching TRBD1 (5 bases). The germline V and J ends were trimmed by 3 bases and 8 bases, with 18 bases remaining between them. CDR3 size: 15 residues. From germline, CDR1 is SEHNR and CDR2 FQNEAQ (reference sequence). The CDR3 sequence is CASSLTATVPATQYF. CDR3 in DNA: TGTGCCAGCAGCTTGACAGCGACGGTGCCTGCTACGCAGTATTTT.

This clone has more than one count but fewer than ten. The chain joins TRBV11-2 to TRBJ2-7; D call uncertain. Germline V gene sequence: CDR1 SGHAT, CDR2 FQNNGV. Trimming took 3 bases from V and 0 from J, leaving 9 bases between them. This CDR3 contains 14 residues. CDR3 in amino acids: CASSLGWDSYEQYF. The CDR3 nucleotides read TGTGCCAGCAGCTTGGGCTGGGACTCCTACGAGCAGTACTTC.

The CDR3 reads CASSEVPWDTQYF. Here the CDR3 DNA reads TGTGCCAGCAGTGAAGTGCCGTGGGATACGCAGTATTTT. This chain joins TRBV2 and TRBJ2-3; D is ambiguous. Trimming removed 1 base from V and 6 bases from J, with 8 bases in between. Germline V gene lookup returns CDR1 SNHLY and CDR2 FYNNEI. The CDR3 runs to 13 residues.

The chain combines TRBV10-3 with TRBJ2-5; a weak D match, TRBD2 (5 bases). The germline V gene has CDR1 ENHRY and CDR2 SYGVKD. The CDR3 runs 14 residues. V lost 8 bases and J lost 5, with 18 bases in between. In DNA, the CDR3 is TGTGCCATCCAAAAGAGCGGCAGCGCGGAGACCCAGTACTTC. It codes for CAIQKSGSAETQYF.

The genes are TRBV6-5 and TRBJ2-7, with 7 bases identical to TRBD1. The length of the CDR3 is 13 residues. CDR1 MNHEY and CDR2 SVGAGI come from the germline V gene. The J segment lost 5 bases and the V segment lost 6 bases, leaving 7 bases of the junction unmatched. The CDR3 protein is CASRQTGNHEQYF. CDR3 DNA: TGTGCCAGCAGACAGACAGGGAACCACGAGCAGTACTTC.

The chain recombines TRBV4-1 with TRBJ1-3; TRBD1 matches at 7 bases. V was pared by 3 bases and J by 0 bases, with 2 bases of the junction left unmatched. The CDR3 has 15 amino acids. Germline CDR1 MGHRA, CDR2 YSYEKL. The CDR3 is CASSQGQISGNTIYF. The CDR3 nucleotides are TGCGCCAGCAGCCAGGGACAGATCTCTGGAAACACCATATATTTT.

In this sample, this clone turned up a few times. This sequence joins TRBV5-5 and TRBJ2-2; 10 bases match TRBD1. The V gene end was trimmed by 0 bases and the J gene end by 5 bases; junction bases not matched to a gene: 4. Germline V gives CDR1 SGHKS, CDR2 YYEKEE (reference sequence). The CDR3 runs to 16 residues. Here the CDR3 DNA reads TGTGCCAGCAGCTTGGCCCGGACAGGGGGGACCGGGGAGCTGTTTTTT. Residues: CASSLARTGGTGELFF.

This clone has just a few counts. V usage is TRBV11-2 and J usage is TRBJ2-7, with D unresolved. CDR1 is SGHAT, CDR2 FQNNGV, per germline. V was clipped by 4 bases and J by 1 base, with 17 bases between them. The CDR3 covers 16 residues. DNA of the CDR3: TGTGCCAGCAGCTCCGACTCCGCTGGGTGGTCCTACGAGCAGTACTTC. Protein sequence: CASSSDSAGWSYEQYF.

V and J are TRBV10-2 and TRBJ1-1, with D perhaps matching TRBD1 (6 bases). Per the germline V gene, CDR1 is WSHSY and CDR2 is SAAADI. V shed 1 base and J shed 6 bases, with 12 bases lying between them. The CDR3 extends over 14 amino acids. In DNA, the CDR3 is TGCGCCAGCAGTGAGTTGACAGGCCTATCTGAAGCTTTCTTT. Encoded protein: CASSELTGLSEAFF.

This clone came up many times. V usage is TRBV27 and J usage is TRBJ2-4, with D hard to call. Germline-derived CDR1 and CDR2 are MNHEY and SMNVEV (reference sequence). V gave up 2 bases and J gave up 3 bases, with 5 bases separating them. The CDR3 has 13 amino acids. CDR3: CASSLSHKNIQYF. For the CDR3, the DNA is TGTGCCAGCAGTTTAAGTCACAAAAACATTCAGTACTTC.

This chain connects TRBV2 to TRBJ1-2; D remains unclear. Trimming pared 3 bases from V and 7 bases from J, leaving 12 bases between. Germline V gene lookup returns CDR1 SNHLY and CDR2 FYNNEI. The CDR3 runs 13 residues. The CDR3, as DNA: TGTGCCAGCAGTGACGAGAGCTTGAGTGGCTACACCTTC. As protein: CASSDESLSGYTF.

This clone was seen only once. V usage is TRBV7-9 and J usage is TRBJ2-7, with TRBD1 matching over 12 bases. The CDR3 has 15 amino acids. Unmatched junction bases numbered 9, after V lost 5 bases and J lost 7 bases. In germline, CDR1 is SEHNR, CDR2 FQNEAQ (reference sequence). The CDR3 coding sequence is TGTGCCAGCAGCATAACCGGGACAGGGGGCAAAGAGCAGTACTTC. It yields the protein CASSITGTGGKEQYF. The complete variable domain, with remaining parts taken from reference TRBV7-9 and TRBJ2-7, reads DTGVSQNPRHKITKRGQNVTFRCDPISEHNRLYWYRQTLGQGPEFLTYFQNEAQLEKSRLLSDRFSAERPKGSFSTLEIQRTEQGDSAMYLCASSITGTGGKEQYFGPGTRLTVT.

The CDR3 DNA reads as TGCGCCAGCAGCAAACAGGGGGCTGGGGAGACCCAGTACTTC. This encodes CASSKQGAGETQYF. The V and J genes are TRBV5-1 and TRBJ2-5; 9 bases line up with TRBD1. After removal of 4 bases from V and 5 bases from J, the junction contained 6 bases not matched to a gene. Germline lookup yields CDR1 SGHRS and CDR2 YFSETQ. The CDR3 totals 14 residues.